Below, one T cell receptor beta chain is given with its context. The data belong to a study of blood T cell repertoires in COVID-19. Study as a whole: Sources were T cells, B-cell-depleted T cells, or PBMCs; the material itself was cDNA or gDNA.

CDR1 and CDR2 (germline): SQVTM, ANQGSEA. There are 15 residues in the CDR3. Losses at the gene ends were 6 bases for V and 0 bases for J; bases not matched to a gene: 5. Per the study methods: Reference gene primer amplification yielded estimated nucleated cell counts. Clones were read by immunoSEQ multiplex PCR, and TCRdb kept only the in-frame ones, dropping some. That table gives V, J and clone size, and the DNA gave D and trimming. This sample carries 100,000 to 150,000 clones, over 75% of them seen once, and the ten largest clones take 25% to 30%. This sequence joins TRBV29-1 and TRBJ1-2; 12 bases agree with TRBD1. Sequences were obtained from peripheral blood. This receptor was identified in an elderly woman with acute or convalescent COVID-19. The CDR3 reads CSVSGTGGSNYGYTF. The CDR3 nucleotides are TGCAGCGTATCCGGGACAGGGGGCTCTAACTATGGCTACACCTTC.